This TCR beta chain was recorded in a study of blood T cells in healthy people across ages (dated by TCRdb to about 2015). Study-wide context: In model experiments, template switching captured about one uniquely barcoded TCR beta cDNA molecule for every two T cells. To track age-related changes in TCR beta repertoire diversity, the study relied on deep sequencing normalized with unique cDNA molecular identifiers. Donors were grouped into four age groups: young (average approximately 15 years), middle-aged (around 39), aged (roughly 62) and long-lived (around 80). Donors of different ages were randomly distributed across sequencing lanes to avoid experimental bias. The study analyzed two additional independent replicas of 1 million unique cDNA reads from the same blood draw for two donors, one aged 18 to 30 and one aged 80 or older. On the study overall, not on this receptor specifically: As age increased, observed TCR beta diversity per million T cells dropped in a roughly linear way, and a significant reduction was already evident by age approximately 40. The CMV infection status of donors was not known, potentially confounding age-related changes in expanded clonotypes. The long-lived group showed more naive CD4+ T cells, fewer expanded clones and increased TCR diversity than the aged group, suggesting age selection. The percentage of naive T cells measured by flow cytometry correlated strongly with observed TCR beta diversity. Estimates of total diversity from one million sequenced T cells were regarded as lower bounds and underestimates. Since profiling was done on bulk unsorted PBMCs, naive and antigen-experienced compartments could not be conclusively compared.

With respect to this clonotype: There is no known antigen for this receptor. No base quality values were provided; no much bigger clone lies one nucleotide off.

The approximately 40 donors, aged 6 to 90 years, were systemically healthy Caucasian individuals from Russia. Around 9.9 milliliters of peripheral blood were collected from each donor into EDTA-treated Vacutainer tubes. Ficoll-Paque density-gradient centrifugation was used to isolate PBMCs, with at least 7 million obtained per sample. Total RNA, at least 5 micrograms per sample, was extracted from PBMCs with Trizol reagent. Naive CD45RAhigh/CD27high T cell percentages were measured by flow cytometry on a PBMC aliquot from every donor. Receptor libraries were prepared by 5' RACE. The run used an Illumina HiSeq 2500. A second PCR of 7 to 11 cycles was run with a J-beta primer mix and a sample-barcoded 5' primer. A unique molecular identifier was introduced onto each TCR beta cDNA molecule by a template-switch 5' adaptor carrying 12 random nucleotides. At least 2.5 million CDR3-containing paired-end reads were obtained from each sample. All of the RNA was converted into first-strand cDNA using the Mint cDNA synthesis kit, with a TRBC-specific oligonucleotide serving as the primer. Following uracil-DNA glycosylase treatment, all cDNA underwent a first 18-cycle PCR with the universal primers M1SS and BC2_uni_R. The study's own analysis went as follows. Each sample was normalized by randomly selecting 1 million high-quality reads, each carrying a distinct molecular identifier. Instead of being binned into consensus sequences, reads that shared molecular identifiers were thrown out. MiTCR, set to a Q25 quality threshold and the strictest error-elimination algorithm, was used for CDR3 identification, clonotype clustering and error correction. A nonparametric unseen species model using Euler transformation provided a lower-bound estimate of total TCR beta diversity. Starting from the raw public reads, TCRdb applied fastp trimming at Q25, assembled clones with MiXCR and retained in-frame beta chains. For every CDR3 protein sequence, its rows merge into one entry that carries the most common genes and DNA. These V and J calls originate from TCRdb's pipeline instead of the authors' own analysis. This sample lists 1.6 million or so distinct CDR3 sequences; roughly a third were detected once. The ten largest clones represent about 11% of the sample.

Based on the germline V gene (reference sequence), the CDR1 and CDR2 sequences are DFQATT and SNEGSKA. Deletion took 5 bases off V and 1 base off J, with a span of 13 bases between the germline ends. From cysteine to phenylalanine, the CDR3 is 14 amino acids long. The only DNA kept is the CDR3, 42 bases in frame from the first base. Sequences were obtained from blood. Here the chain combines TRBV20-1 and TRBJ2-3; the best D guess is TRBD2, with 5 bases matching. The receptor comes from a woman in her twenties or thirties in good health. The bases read TGCAGTGCTGGTCCGGGGATCGGCACAGATACGCAGTATTTT. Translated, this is CSAGPGIGTDTQYF.